The rows below give T cell receptor beta chains drawn from one sample of a study of blood T cells in healthy people across ages. TCRdb called the 5' RACE reads again in MiXCR, with one record for every CDR3 protein. The sample lists hundreds of thousands of distinct CDR3 sequences; less than 40% were seen once. The material sequenced was blood. These receptors were taken from an elderly woman in good health. Both conserved end residues are part of each CDR3. D genes are given only for firm matches. Rows give clone size only sometimes, using once, few, many, or a class for an expanded clone.

clone_size: -; j_call: TRBJ2-1; d_call: -; v_call: TRBV7-8; cdr3_nt: TGTGCCAGCAGCGTATTTGAGACGGAGTTCTTC; cdr3_aa: CASSVFETEFF
clone_size: -; j_call: TRBJ1-2; d_call: -; v_call: TRBV12-3/TRBV12-4; cdr3_nt: TGTGCCAGCAGTTTAGGGCAGGCCCATTGGGACTTC; cdr3_aa: CASSLGQAHWDF
clone_size: many; j_call: TRBJ2-5; d_call: TRBD1; v_call: TRBV5-1; cdr3_nt: TGCGCCAGCAGCCCCAACGGACAGGGGGGGATAGAGACCCAGTACTTC; cdr3_aa: CASSPNGQGGIETQYF
clone_size: few; j_call: TRBJ2-3; d_call: TRBD2; v_call: TRBV3-1; cdr3_nt: TGTGCCAGCAGCCAAGTGTTAGCGGGCGGGGCAGATACGCAGTATTTT; cdr3_aa: CASSQVLAGGADTQYF
clone_size: many; j_call: TRBJ2-7; d_call: TRBD2; v_call: TRBV2; cdr3_nt: TGTGCCAGCAGTAATCCGGGACTAGCGGGGTGGGAGCAGTACTTC; cdr3_aa: CASSNPGLAGWEQYF
clone_size: -; j_call: TRBJ1-6; d_call: -; v_call: TRBV3-1; cdr3_nt: TGTGCCAGCAGCGGAGCGGTGAATTCACCCCTCCACTTT; cdr3_aa: CASSGAVNSPLHF
clone_size: many; j_call: TRBJ2-7; d_call: -; v_call: TRBV28; cdr3_nt: TGTGCCAGCAGTTGGTCCTACGAGCAGTACTTC; cdr3_aa: CASSWSYEQYF
clone_size: -; j_call: TRBJ1-5; d_call: TRBD1; v_call: TRBV24-1; cdr3_nt: TGTGCCACCAGTGACTCAATCGGGACAGGCAATCAGCCCCAGCATTTT; cdr3_aa: CATSDSIGTGNQPQHF
clone_size: many; j_call: TRBJ2-3; d_call: -; v_call: TRBV12-3/TRBV12-4; cdr3_nt: TGTGCCAGCAGTTTAACAAGATCTGTACGGTCTAGCACAGATACGCAGTATTTT; cdr3_aa: CASSLTRSVRSSTDTQYF
clone_size: -; j_call: TRBJ2-2; d_call: TRBD1; v_call: TRBV24-1; cdr3_nt: TGTGCCACCAGTGATTCAGCCCGGACAGGGAACACCGGGGAGCTGTTTTTT; cdr3_aa: CATSDSARTGNTGELFF
clone_size: -; j_call: TRBJ2-1; d_call: TRBD2; v_call: TRBV6-2/TRBV6-3; cdr3_nt: TGTGCCAGCAGTTCAGCGGGAGCTATTAGTGAGCAGTTCTTC; cdr3_aa: CASSSAGAISEQFF
clone_size: -; j_call: TRBJ2-5; d_call: -; v_call: TRBV5-1; cdr3_nt: TGCGCCAGCAGCTTGGAGGCTAGGGAACAGTACTTC; cdr3_aa: CASSLEAREQYF
clone_size: few; j_call: TRBJ1-1; d_call: TRBD1; v_call: TRBV6-5; cdr3_nt: TGTGCCAGCGGTAGACAGGGGCGAGGGGGGACTGAAGCTTTCTTT; cdr3_aa: CASGRQGRGGTEAFF
clone_size: many; j_call: TRBJ2-3; d_call: -; v_call: TRBV6-6; cdr3_nt: TGTGCCAGCAGTTACTCGCCAGGGCCCCACCTTGGTACGCAGTATTTT; cdr3_aa: CASSYSPGPHLGTQYF
clone_size: many; j_call: TRBJ2-5; d_call: TRBD1; v_call: TRBV13; cdr3_nt: TGTGCCAGCAGCTTGACGGGACAGCCCGAAGAGACCCAGTACTTC; cdr3_aa: CASSLTGQPEETQYF
clone_size: -; j_call: TRBJ1-5; d_call: -; v_call: TRBV24-1; cdr3_nt: TGTGCCACCAGTGGTTGGGGCAATCAGCCCCAGCATTTT; cdr3_aa: CATSGWGNQPQHF
clone_size: many; j_call: TRBJ2-7; d_call: -; v_call: TRBV6-2/TRBV6-3; cdr3_nt: TGTGCCAGCAGTTACGGGGTCTTAACCACCTACGAGCAGTACTTC; cdr3_aa: CASSYGVLTTYEQYF
clone_size: few; j_call: TRBJ1-1; d_call: -; v_call: TRBV15; cdr3_nt: TGTGCCACCAGCCGGGACCTAAGGAACACTGAAGCTTTCTTT; cdr3_aa: CATSRDLRNTEAFF
clone_size: -; j_call: TRBJ2-7; d_call: -; v_call: TRBV20-1; cdr3_nt: TGCAGTGCCCAAGACGTGGGACGCTCCTACGAGCAGTACTTC; cdr3_aa: CSAQDVGRSYEQYF
clone_size: -; j_call: TRBJ1-5; d_call: -; v_call: TRBV20-1; cdr3_nt: TGCAGTGCTCAGGACAGAAGCAATCAGCCCCAGCATTTT; cdr3_aa: CSAQDRSNQPQHF
clone_size: -; j_call: TRBJ2-1; d_call: -; v_call: TRBV3-1; cdr3_nt: TGTGCCAGCAGCCAGGATCGGATTTACCAAGAGACCCAGTTCTTC; cdr3_aa: CASSQDRIYQETQFF
clone_size: once; j_call: TRBJ2-1; d_call: -; v_call: TRBV5-1; cdr3_nt: TGCGCCAGCAGCTTGAGTGGTGTGTATGAGCAGTTCTTC; cdr3_aa: CASSLSGVYEQFF
clone_size: -; j_call: TRBJ1-5; d_call: -; v_call: TRBV28; cdr3_nt: TGTGCCAGCACCCTGCGGGGGGCGCGGAATCAGCCCCAGCATTTT; cdr3_aa: CASTLRGARNQPQHF
clone_size: many; j_call: TRBJ2-7; d_call: -; v_call: TRBV20-1; cdr3_nt: TGCAGTGCTCTCGGACAGAAATTTGGCGAGCAGTACTTC; cdr3_aa: CSALGQKFGEQYF
clone_size: -; j_call: TRBJ1-2; d_call: -; v_call: TRBV2; cdr3_nt: TGTGCCAGCAGTGACGACAGCTCAGGGATCGGCTACACCTTC; cdr3_aa: CASSDDSSGIGYTF
clone_size: -; j_call: TRBJ2-3; d_call: TRBD2; v_call: TRBV7-2; cdr3_nt: TGTGCCAGCAGCTTAGTTGGCCCGGGGGGGGGGGATACGCAGTATTTT; cdr3_aa: CASSLVGPGGGDTQYF
clone_size: few; j_call: TRBJ1-5; d_call: TRBD1; v_call: TRBV12-3/TRBV12-4; cdr3_nt: TGTGCCAGCAGCCCGACAGGGTATGAGCAGCCCCAGCATTTT; cdr3_aa: CASSPTGYEQPQHF
clone_size: -; j_call: TRBJ2-1; d_call: -; v_call: TRBV5-1; cdr3_nt: TGCGCCGGTAGTAGGGGGGTTTACAATGAGCAGTTCTTC; cdr3_aa: CAGSRGVYNEQFF
clone_size: many; j_call: TRBJ2-5; d_call: -; v_call: TRBV3-1; cdr3_nt: TGTGCCAGCAGCCCCAGTTCTGGAAACCCGGGAGAGACCCAGTACTTC; cdr3_aa: CASSPSSGNPGETQYF
clone_size: many; j_call: TRBJ1-2; d_call: -; v_call: TRBV27; cdr3_nt: TGTGCCAGCAGTAAAATCCCGGGACCGGACTATGGCTACACCTTC; cdr3_aa: CASSKIPGPDYGYTF
clone_size: -; j_call: TRBJ2-3; d_call: -; v_call: TRBV20-1; cdr3_nt: TGCAGTGCTAGAACCGAAGGGGCGCAGTATTTT; cdr3_aa: CSARTEGAQYF
clone_size: few; j_call: TRBJ1-1; d_call: TRBD1; v_call: TRBV28; cdr3_nt: TGTGCCAGCAGCCGCGACAGGGATTTCGCTGAAGCTTTCTTT; cdr3_aa: CASSRDRDFAEAFF
clone_size: many; j_call: TRBJ1-1; d_call: TRBD1; v_call: TRBV4-3; cdr3_nt: TGCGCCAGCAGCCAGGACAGGGGGCGCGGCACTGAAGCTTTCTTT; cdr3_aa: CASSQDRGRGTEAFF
clone_size: many; j_call: TRBJ1-2; d_call: TRBD1; v_call: TRBV11-2; cdr3_nt: TGTGCCAGCAGCCCAGACAGGGCAGGATATGGCTACACCTTC; cdr3_aa: CASSPDRAGYGYTF
clone_size: -; j_call: TRBJ2-5; d_call: TRBD2; v_call: TRBV4-2; cdr3_nt: TGTGCCAGCAGCCAAACTGATAGCGGGAGAGGTGAGACCCAGTACTTC; cdr3_aa: CASSQTDSGRGETQYF
clone_size: -; j_call: TRBJ2-3; d_call: TRBD1; v_call: TRBV12-3/TRBV12-4; cdr3_nt: TGTGCCAGCAGTTTAGGGGACAGGTTGAGGACAGATACGCAATATTTT; cdr3_aa: CASSLGDRLRTDTQYF
clone_size: many; j_call: TRBJ2-6; d_call: -; v_call: TRBV7-9; cdr3_nt: TGTGCCAGCAGCTCCTGGAGGTCGGGGTCGTTAGCTTCGGGGGCCAACGTCCTGACTTTC; cdr3_aa: CASSSWRSGSLASGANVLTF
clone_size: many; j_call: TRBJ2-7; d_call: -; v_call: TRBV5-1; cdr3_nt: TGCGCCAGCAGCTCGCCGTCAGGAGAGCTCTACGAGCAGTACTTC; cdr3_aa: CASSSPSGELYEQYF
clone_size: few; j_call: TRBJ2-1; d_call: -; v_call: TRBV5-6; cdr3_nt: TGTGCCGGCAGCTCCACCCCGCGACGGGACGATGAGCAGTTCTTC; cdr3_aa: CAGSSTPRRDDEQFF
clone_size: few; j_call: TRBJ1-5; d_call: -; v_call: TRBV7-9; cdr3_nt: TGTGCCAGCAGCCCGTTTAATCGGGGCCAGCCCCAGCATTTT; cdr3_aa: CASSPFNRGQPQHF
clone_size: many; j_call: TRBJ2-5; d_call: -; v_call: TRBV5-1; cdr3_nt: TGCGCCAGCAACCCCGACTTGGATCAAGAGACCCAGTACTTC; cdr3_aa: CASNPDLDQETQYF
clone_size: many; j_call: TRBJ1-6; d_call: -; v_call: TRBV7-2; cdr3_nt: TGTGCCAGCAGCTTAACACAGGATAATTCACCCCTCCACTTT; cdr3_aa: CASSLTQDNSPLHF
clone_size: -; j_call: TRBJ2-7; d_call: TRBD2; v_call: TRBV4-2; cdr3_nt: TGTGCCAGCAGCCAAAGGAGTAGCGGGTTTTACGAGCAGTACTTC; cdr3_aa: CASSQRSSGFYEQYF
clone_size: -; j_call: TRBJ1-4; d_call: -; v_call: TRBV28; cdr3_nt: TGTGCCAGCAGTCTCCAGGGGTTTGGTGAAAAACTGTTTTTT; cdr3_aa: CASSLQGFGEKLFF
clone_size: many; j_call: TRBJ2-5; d_call: -; v_call: TRBV6-1; cdr3_nt: TGTGCCGGGGGCCAAGCAAGGGAGACCCAGTACTTC; cdr3_aa: CAGGQARETQYF
clone_size: -; j_call: TRBJ1-1; d_call: -; v_call: TRBV6-1; cdr3_nt: TGTGCCAGCAGTGAATCTAGATCCGAAGCTTTCTTT; cdr3_aa: CASSESRSEAFF
clone_size: -; j_call: TRBJ2-1; d_call: TRBD2; v_call: TRBV5-1; cdr3_nt: TGCGCCAGCAGCTTCAACGGACTAGCGAGTGAGCAGTTCTTC; cdr3_aa: CASSFNGLASEQFF
clone_size: many; j_call: TRBJ2-4; d_call: TRBD1; v_call: TRBV20-1; cdr3_nt: TGCAGTGCCGGACCGGGACAGATAATCTCGGCGGCCAAAAACATTCAGTACTTC; cdr3_aa: CSAGPGQIISAAKNIQYF
clone_size: few; j_call: TRBJ1-4; d_call: -; v_call: TRBV20-1; cdr3_nt: TGCAGTGCTAGACTGCAGGGTGGGTCTGAAAAACTGTTTTTT; cdr3_aa: CSARLQGGSEKLFF
clone_size: many; j_call: TRBJ2-6; d_call: -; v_call: TRBV10-3; cdr3_nt: TGTTCCGGGGCGACTGGGGCCAACGTCCTGACTTTC; cdr3_aa: CSGATGANVLTF